The source of this T cell receptor beta chain is a study of monozygotic twins with inflammatory bowel disease. General study findings and limits: There were differing immunosuppressive treatments, which may have added variability to patient repertoires. Distinct T cell subtypes could not be told apart.

TCRdb reprocessed the 5' RACE reads, keeping one entry per CDR3 protein, no DNA. This table holds 440,000 or so distinct CDR3 sequences. Regarding this clonotype: The antigen remains unidentified.

Germline CDR1 reads SGHKS; CDR2 reads YYEKEE (reference sequence). The CDR3 consists of 17 residues. This TCR derives from a human donor with ulcerative colitis or Crohn's disease, or a healthy co-twin of an affected twin (not recorded which). The specimen sequenced was blood. The chain carries TRBV5-5 and TRBJ2-7; the D call of TRBD1 rests on TCRdb alone, since no DNA is present to check it. CDR3 amino acids: CASSIIHRDGYSYEQYF.